Reported below is one T cell receptor (beta chain). What it recognizes is unknown. The data were produced by immunoSEQ multiplex PCR, yet TCRdb's version contains in-frame clones alone and is incomplete. The sample has 35,000 to 45,000 clones; under 85% are singletons. The sample is drawn from a study of lymphopenia after photon versus proton radiotherapy. General study points: After the lymphocyte nadir, photon-treated repertoires showed oligoclonal expansion, especially of CD8+ Temra cells. A bigger post-nadir fall in TCR diversity correlated inversely with survival time in deceased patients.

V lost 1 base to trimming and J lost 5 bases, with 11 bases between them. CDR3 size: 14 residues. Germline assignment: CDR1 SGHNT and CDR2 YENEEA. This clonotype was obtained from a woman in her seventies with pancreatic cancer. This sequence joins TRBV11-3 and TRBJ1-1; D not certain. The starting material was peripheral blood, obtained from a patient treated with proton-based radiotherapy. The CDR3 reads CASSLGWGLTEAFF. CDR3 DNA sequence: TGTGCCAGCAGCTTAGGGTGGGGATTGACTGAAGCTTTCTTT. Drawing the rest from reference TRBV11-3 and TRBJ1-1, the complete variable domain is EAGVVQSPRYKIIEKKQPVAFWCNPISGHNTLYWYLQNLGQGPELLIRYENEEAVDDSQLPKDRFSAERLKGVDSTLKIQPAELGDSAVYLCASSLGWGLTEAFFGQGTRLTVV.